This entry lists 3 T cell receptor beta chains sequenced from one sample in a study of T cells expressing NK-cell markers. TCRdb reanalyzed the 5' RACE reads and collapses them to one entry per CDR3 protein, without DNA. This sample's clone table lists approximately 380,000 distinct CDR3 sequences. The specimen sequenced was blood T cells: a sorted CD56 or NKG2C T cell subset, CD4+ or CD8+ T cells, or bulk PBMC T cells (not recorded which). The source of these receptors is a man aged 18 to 69 in good health.

V and J are TRBV5-1 and TRBJ2-4; lacking DNA, the TRBD1 call made by TCRdb goes unchecked. The CDR3 covers 20 residues. Germline CDR1 SGHRS, CDR2 YFSETQ. The chain's CDR3 is CASSNGPGQGSLFGKNIQYF.

V usage is TRBV19 and J usage is TRBJ2-3; TCRdb indicates TRBD1, and absent DNA this call remains unverified. The CDR3 loop spans 16 amino acids. Germline V gene lookup returns CDR1 LNHDA and CDR2 SQIVND (reference sequence). The CDR3: CASSIDGGAGTDTQYF.

V and J are TRBV5-1 and TRBJ2-1; TCRdb proposes TRBD1, but this gene call is untestable without DNA. The CDR3 runs to 14 residues. The germline V gene encodes CDR1 SGHRS and CDR2 YFSETQ. The CDR3 loop reads CASSKTGAENEQFF. The variable domain in full, completed from reference TRBV5-1 and TRBJ2-1, reads KAGVTQTPRYLIKTRGQQVTLSCSPISGHRSVSWYQQTPGQGLQFLFEYFSETQRNKGNFPGRFSGRQFSNSRSEMNVSTLELGDSALYLCASSKTGAENEQFFGPGTRLTVL.